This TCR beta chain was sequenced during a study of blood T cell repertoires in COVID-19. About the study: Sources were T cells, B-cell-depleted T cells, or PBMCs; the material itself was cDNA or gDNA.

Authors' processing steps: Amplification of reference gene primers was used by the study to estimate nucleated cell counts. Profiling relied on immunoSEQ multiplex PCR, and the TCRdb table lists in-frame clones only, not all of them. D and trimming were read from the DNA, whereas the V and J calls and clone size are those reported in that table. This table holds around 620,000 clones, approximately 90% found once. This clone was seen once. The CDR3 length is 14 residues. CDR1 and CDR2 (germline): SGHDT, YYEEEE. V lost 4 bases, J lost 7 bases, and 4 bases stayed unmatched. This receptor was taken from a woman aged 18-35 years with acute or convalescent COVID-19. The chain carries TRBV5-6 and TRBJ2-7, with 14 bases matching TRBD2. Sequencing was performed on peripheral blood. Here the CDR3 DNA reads TGTGCCAGCAGCAAGGGACTAGCGGGGGAAGAGCAGTACTTC. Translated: CASSKGLAGEEQYF.